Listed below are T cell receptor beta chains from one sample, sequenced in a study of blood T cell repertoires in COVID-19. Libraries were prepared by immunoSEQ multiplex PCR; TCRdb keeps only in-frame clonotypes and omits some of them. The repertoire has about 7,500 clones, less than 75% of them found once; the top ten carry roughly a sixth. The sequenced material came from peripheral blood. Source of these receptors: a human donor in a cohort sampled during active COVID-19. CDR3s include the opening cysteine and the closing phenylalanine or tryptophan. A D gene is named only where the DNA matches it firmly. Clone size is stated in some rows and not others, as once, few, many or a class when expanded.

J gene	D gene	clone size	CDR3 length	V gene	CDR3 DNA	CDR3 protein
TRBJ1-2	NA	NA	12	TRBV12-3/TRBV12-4	TGTGCCAGCAGTTTTTCAGGCTCGGGCTACACCTTC	CASSFSGSGYTF
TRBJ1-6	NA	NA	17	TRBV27	TGTGCCAGCAGTTTATCAACAGGCAGCTCCTATAATTCACCCCTCCACTTT	CASSLSTGSSYNSPLHF
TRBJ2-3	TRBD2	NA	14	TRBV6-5	TGTGCCAGCGAGGGGGGACTAGCGTCAGATACGCAGTATTTT	CASEGGLASDTQYF
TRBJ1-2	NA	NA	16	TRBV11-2	TGTGCCAGCTTCATGCTGTTGTTCGGGGAGAACTATGGCTACACCTTC	CASFMLLFGENYGYTF
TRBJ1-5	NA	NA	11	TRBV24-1	TGTGCCACCAGTGGTGGAGGGCCCCAGCATTTT	CATSGGGPQHF
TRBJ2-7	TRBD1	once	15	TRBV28	TGTGCCAGCAGTTTAGGACAGGGGTATCCCTACGAGCAGTACTTC	CASSLGQGYPYEQYF
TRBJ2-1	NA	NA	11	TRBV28	TGTGCCAGCAGTTTGGAGGATGAGCAGTTCTTC	CASSLEDEQFF
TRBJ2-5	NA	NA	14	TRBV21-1	TGTGCCAGCAGCAATCTAACCACCCAAGAGACCCAGTACTTC	CASSNLTTQETQYF
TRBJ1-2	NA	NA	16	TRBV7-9	TGTGCCAGCAGCTCCCTGACAGGCAGGGCTAACTATGGCTACACCTTC	CASSSLTGRANYGYTF
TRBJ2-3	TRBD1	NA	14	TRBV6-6	TGTGCCAGCAGCCCGGGGACAGGCACAGATACGCAGTATTTT	CASSPGTGTDTQYF
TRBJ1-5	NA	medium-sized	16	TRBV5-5	TGTGCCAGCAGCCCCCGACAGGAGTATAGCAATCAGCCCCAGCATTTT	CASSPRQEYSNQPQHF
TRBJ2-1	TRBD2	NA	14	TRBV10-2	TGCGCCAGCACCAGCGGGAGGACCTACAATGAGCAGTTCTTC	CASTSGRTYNEQFF
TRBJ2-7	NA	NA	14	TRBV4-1	TGCGCCAGCAGCCAGGGTCAGCGGAATTACGAGCAGTACTTC	CASSQGQRNYEQYF
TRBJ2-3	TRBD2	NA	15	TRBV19	TGTGCCAGTCGAACCAGCGGGAGAGTCACAGATACGCAGTATTTT	CASRTSGRVTDTQYF
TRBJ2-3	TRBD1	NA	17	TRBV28	TGTGCCAGCAGTTTACCCATCACAGGGGGCAACACAGATACGCAGTATTTT	CASSLPITGGNTDTQYF
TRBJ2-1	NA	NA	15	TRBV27	TGTGCCAGCAGTTTCCTAGCAGACTCCTACAATGAGCAGTTCTTC	CASSFLADSYNEQFF
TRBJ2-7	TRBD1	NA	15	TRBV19	TGTGCCAGTAGTATAGCGGGACAGGGATACTACGAGCAGTACTTC	CASSIAGQGYYEQYF
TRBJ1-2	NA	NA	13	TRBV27	TGTGCCAGCAGTTTAGGGGCAGGGGATGGCTACACCTTC	CASSLGAGDGYTF
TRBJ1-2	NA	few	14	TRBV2	TGTGCCAGCAGTGAAGACAGGCTCCCATATGGCTACACCTTC	CASSEDRLPYGYTF
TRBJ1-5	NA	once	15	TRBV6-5	TGTGCCAGCAGGGAGACAGGCGATAGCAATCAGCCCCAGCATTTT	CASRETGDSNQPQHF
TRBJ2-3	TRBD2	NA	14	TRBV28	TGTGCCAGCAGTTTAGCGGGAGATGGGGATACGCAGTATTTT	CASSLAGDGDTQYF
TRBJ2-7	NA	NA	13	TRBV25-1	TGTGCCAGCTCGTCAGGGGCAGGACTCGAGCAGTACTTC	CASSSGAGLEQYF
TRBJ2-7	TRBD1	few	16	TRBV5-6	TGTGCCAGCAGCTTGGCCTTAGGGACAGCGATCTACGAGCAGTACTTC	CASSLALGTAIYEQYF
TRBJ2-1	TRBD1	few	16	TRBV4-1	TGCGCCAGCAGCCAAGTGGCGACAGGGTGGGGCAATGAGCAGTTCTTC	CASSQVATGWGNEQFF
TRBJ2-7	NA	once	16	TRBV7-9	TGTGCCAGCAGCTTACAGCGTGGGAGTCGAATATACGAGCAGTACTTC	CASSLQRGSRIYEQYF
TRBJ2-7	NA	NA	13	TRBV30	TGTGCCTGGAGTGTACGCAGGGTCCACGAGCAGTACTTC	CAWSVRRVHEQYF
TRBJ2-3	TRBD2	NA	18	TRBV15	TGTGCCACCAGCAGAGAACCGGTGACGGGAGGTTGGACAGATACGCAGTATTTT	CATSREPVTGGWTDTQYF
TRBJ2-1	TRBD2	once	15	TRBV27	TGTGCCAGCAGTGGACTAGCGGGGAGGGGGGGTGAGCAGTTCTTC	CASSGLAGRGGEQFF
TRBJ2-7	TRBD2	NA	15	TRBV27	TGTGCCAGCAGTCTCAGACTAGCGGGAGACAGGGAGCAGTACTTC	CASSLRLAGDREQYF
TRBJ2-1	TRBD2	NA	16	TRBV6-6	TGTGCCAGCAGTTACAGCCTAGCGGACACATACAATGAGCAGTTCTTC	CASSYSLADTYNEQFF
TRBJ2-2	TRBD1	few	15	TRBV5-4	TGTGCCAGCAGCCCCGGACAGGGTCCCACCGGGGAGCTGTTTTTT	CASSPGQGPTGELFF
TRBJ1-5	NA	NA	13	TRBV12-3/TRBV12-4	TGTGCCAGCACCTTGGGAGGGGGTCAGCCCCAGCATTTT	CASTLGGGQPQHF
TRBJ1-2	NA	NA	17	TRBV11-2	TGTGCCAGCAGCGGGAGTGTCTGGGACACCCATAACTATGGCTACACCTTC	CASSGSVWDTHNYGYTF
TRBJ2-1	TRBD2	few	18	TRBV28	TGTGCCAGCAGTCCTCTAGCGGGAGGCCAGAGCTCCTACAATGAGCAGTTCTTC	CASSPLAGGQSSYNEQFF
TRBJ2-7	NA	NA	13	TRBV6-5	TGTGCCAGCAGTTACTCTCCGCAGAACGAGCAGTACTTC	CASSYSPQNEQYF
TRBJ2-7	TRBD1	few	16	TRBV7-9	TGTGCCAGCAGCTTCCCGGGACAGGGGGGTACCTACGAGCAGTACTTC	CASSFPGQGGTYEQYF
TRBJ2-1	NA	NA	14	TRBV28	TGTGCCAGCAGTTTATGGGCCCGCTACAATGAGCAGTTCTTC	CASSLWARYNEQFF
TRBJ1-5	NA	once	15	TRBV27	TGTGCCAGCAGTCTCCAGATGAATAGCAATCAGCCCCAGCATTTT	CASSLQMNSNQPQHF
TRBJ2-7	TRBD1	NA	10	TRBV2	TGTGCCAGCAGGGACAGGGCCCAGTACTTC	CASRDRAQYF
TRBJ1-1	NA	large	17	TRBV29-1	TGCAGCGTTGAAGGAGTCAGAACAGCCTTCTCTGGCACTGAAGCTTTCTTT	CSVEGVRTAFSGTEAFF
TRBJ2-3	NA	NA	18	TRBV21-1	TGTGCCAGCGGCCAATCGGGACTAGCGCAAGAAGGCACAGATACGCAGTATTTT	CASGQSGLAQEGTDTQYF
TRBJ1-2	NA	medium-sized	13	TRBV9	TGTGCCAGCAGCGTAGGGCAGGATTATGGCTACACCTTC	CASSVGQDYGYTF
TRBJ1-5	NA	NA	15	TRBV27	TGTGCCAGCAGTCCCGCGGCGGGCCCGGGAGGGCCCCAGCATTTT	CASSPAAGPGGPQHF
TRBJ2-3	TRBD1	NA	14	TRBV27	TGTGCCAGCAGTTTATCCGCGACAGGGTTATCGCAGTATTTT	CASSLSATGLSQYF
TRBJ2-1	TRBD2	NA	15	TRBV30	TGTGCCTGGAGTCCCGCTATACTAGCGGGAGGGCCGTTGTTCTTC	CAWSPAILAGGPLFF